This TCR beta chain was documented in a study of neurological immune-mediated disorders. The study's findings and limits: Among 34 multiple sclerosis patients, 18 had repertoires that phylogenetic grouping placed in one related-CDR3 cluster, a possible signature. Multiple sclerosis patients had less TCR clonal expansion than even healthy controls, unlike HTLV-1-associated myelopathy.

As for the cDNA, it was generated by 5'RACE with 10-nucleotide random UMIs. Each CDR3 protein gets one entry after TCRdb re-called the 5' RACE reads with MiXCR. The sample consists of some 95,000 distinct CDR3 sequences, 3.5% of them appearing once. V was trimmed by 7 bases and J by 6 bases, leaving 16 bases between them. The CDR3 covers 13 residues. Germline lookup yields CDR1 ENHRY and CDR2 SYGVKD. This clonotype has ten or more counts. The antigen is not known. The chain couples TRBV10-3 to TRBJ2-7, with TRBD1 as a possible D gene (6 bases). The TCR originated in a woman aged 18-29 years with multiple sclerosis. Sequencing was carried out using PBMCs. The CDR3 protein is CAIKGERMAEQYF. For the CDR3, the DNA is TGTGCCATCAAGGGGGAGAGAATGGCCGAGCAGTACTTC.